This T cell receptor (beta chain) was found in a study of patients and donors after allogeneic stem cell transplantation. TCRdb fed the RT-PCR reads into MiXCR, producing one record per CDR3 protein. The sample gives roughly 880,000 distinct CDR3 sequences, 15% to 20% of which show up once; 6% is in the top ten. Germline V gene lookup returns CDR1 SGHAT and CDR2 FQDESV (reference sequence). J gave up 15 bases and V 1 base, and 9 bases lay outside the gene matches. The CDR3 is made up of 13 amino acids. The rearrangement joins TRBV11-1 to TRBJ2-1; 7 nucleotides match TRBD1. The receptor comes from a human donor who was either an allogeneic HSCT recipient or a stem cell or donor lymphocyte infusion donor (not recorded which). It is not recorded whose cells these are; they may come from a transplant donor. The sample taken for sequencing was blood, either unsorted or a sorted T cell fraction (not recorded which). The DNA for the CDR3 is TGTGCCAGCAGCTTAGGCGACAACAGGGGAGCGTTCTTC. Its protein is CASSLGDNRGAFF.